The next 20 T cell receptor beta chains were all read from a single sample in a study of cytotoxic CD8 clonotypes in ibrutinib-treated CLL. TCRdb's table, derived via immunoSEQ multiplex PCR, lists solely in-frame clones and lacks some. Of 110,000 to 150,000 clones in the sample, roughly 76% are singletons; the top ten hold 4.5% to 6.5%. The specimen comprised PBMCs, sampled after 24 months of ibrutinib treatment. Source of these receptors: a human donor with chronic lymphocytic leukemia.

The genes are TRBV11-2 and TRBJ1-1; TRBD1 agrees at 10 bases. With V trimmed by 3 bases and J by 0 bases, 1 base remained unmatched. The CDR3 length is 15 residues. Germline lookup yields CDR1 SGHAT and CDR2 FQNNGV. This CDR3 reads CASSLTGGLNTEAFF. In DNA, the CDR3 is TGTGCCAGCAGCTTGACAGGGGGCCTGAACACTGAAGCTTTCTTT.

This rearrangement joins TRBV5-1 to TRBJ1-1; D is undetermined. The CDR3 spans 14 residues. The V and J ends lost 6 bases and 10 bases respectively, with 22 bases between them. The germline CDR1 and CDR2 sequences are SGHRS and YFSETQ. The DNA of the CDR3 is TGCGCCAGCACCCCACCCGGAGGGCCTTCGGGAGCTTTCTTT. Its protein is CASTPPGGPSGAFF. Complete variable domain (other parts from reference TRBV5-1 and TRBJ1-1): KAGVTQTPRYLIKTRGQQVTLSCSPISGHRSVSWYQQTPGQGLQFLFEYFSETQRNKGNFPGRFSGRQFSNSRSEMNVSTLELGDSALYLCASTPPGGPSGAFFGQGTRLTVV.

This chain joins TRBV6-5 and TRBJ2-7; D uncertain. V lost 2 bases and J 2 bases, leaving 10 bases between the germline ends. The CDR3 runs 14 residues. Germline V lookup: CDR1 MNHEY, CDR2 SVGAGI. Written as DNA, the CDR3 is TGTGCCAGCAGTTACAGGTTAACCCCCTACGAGCAGTACTTC. This sequence encodes CASSYRLTPYEQYF.

This clone was counted ten times or more. CDR3 amino acids: CASSLGVGLRAEAFF. In DNA, the CDR3 is TGTGCCAGCAGCTTAGGAGTCGGACTACGGGCTGAAGCTTTCTTT. This chain uses TRBV7-9 with TRBJ1-1; no clear D. Germline loops: CDR1 SEHNR, CDR2 FQNEAQ (reference sequence). This CDR3 comprises 15 residues. V dropped 1 base and J dropped 6 bases, with 15 bases sitting between them.

This clone has only one observation. This chain connects TRBV7-2 to TRBJ2-7; 10 positions agree with TRBD2. CDR3 size: 15 residues. The V gene's germline CDR1 is SGHTA and CDR2 FQGNSA. Trimming at V came to 7 bases and at J to 6 bases, leaving 12 bases not matched to a gene. CDR3 sequence: CASNTVAGGSGEQYF. The CDR3 bases are TGTGCCAGCAATACCGTAGCGGGAGGTTCGGGCGAGCAGTACTTC.

V is TRBV28 and J is TRBJ1-5; D is unresolved. The CDR3 has 14 amino acids. The V end was cut by 7 bases, the J end by 5 bases, with 15 bases between. Germline CDR1 and CDR2: MDHEN and SYDVKM. The CDR3 spells CASTPGGLDQPQHF. CDR3 nucleotide sequence: TGTGCCAGCACCCCCGGCGGGTTGGATCAGCCCCAGCATTTT.

This clone was seen only a few times. The chain combines TRBV6-5 with TRBJ2-1; D ambiguous. Germline V CDR1 and CDR2: MNHEY, SVGAGI. The length of the CDR3 is 12 residues. Deletions cut 6 bases from V and 13 bases from J, with 16 bases between. This CDR3 reads CASRKGTSAQFF. The CDR3 nucleotides are TGTGCCAGCAGGAAGGGCACCTCCGCACAGTTCTTC.

This clone came up once. The chain uses TRBV18 and TRBJ1-5, with unresolved D. This CDR3 comprises 14 residues. CDR1 is KGHSH and CDR2 is LQKENI in the germline V gene. V shed 2 bases and J shed 2 bases, with 7 bases lying between them. The CDR3 reads CASSPGMGNQPQHF. For the CDR3, the DNA is TGTGCCAGCTCACCAGGGATGGGCAATCAGCCCCAGCATTTT.

V gene TRBV6-5 combines with J gene TRBJ2-7, with a tentative D call TRBD2 (7 bases). With 2 bases removed from V and 3 bases from J, the gap between germline ends came to 11 bases. The germline V gene has CDR1 MNHEY and CDR2 SVGAGI. This CDR3 has 14 amino acids. The CDR3 DNA sequence: TGTGCCAGCAGTTACGGGGGGGGCTACTACGAGCAGTACTTC. Protein: CASSYGGGYYEQYF.

This sequence joins TRBV6-5 and TRBJ2-7, with 8 bases matching TRBD2. V lost 6 bases to trimming and J lost 2 bases; unmatched junction nucleotides: 9. The CDR3 loop spans 15 amino acids. Germline lookup yields CDR1 MNHEY and CDR2 SVGAGI. Here the CDR3 reads CASSRLREDTYEQYF. The CDR3 nucleotides read TGTGCCAGCAGCCGCTTGCGGGAGGACACCTACGAGCAGTACTTC.

This chain joins TRBV10-3 and TRBJ2-3; D possibly corresponds to TRBD1 (6 bases). Deletions cut 6 bases from V and 0 bases from J, with 10 bases between. Looked up from germline, CDR1 is ENHRY and CDR2 is SYGVKD. This CDR3 comprises 14 residues. The CDR3 DNA sequence: TGTGCCATCAGATGGGACACTAGCACAGATACGCAGTATTTT. This encodes CAIRWDTSTDTQYF.

The chain is built from TRBV5-4 and TRBJ2-2; D might be TRBD2 (6 bases). Germline V gives CDR1 SGHNT, CDR2 YYREEE (reference sequence). The V end lost 3 bases, the J end lost 0 bases, and 12 bases lay between the germline ends. There are 16 residues in the CDR3. The CDR3 here is CASSYGGLPNTGELFF. As DNA, the CDR3 is TGTGCCAGCAGCTACGGGGGACTCCCGAACACCGGGGAGCTGTTTTTT. Supplemented by reference TRBV5-4 and TRBJ2-2, the full variable domain reads ETGVTQSPTHLIKTRGQQVTLRCSSQSGHNTVSWYQQALGQGPQFIFQYYREEENGRGNFPPRFSGLQFPNYSSELNVNALELDDSALYLCASSYGGLPNTGELFFGEGSRLTVL.

The chain links TRBV14 to TRBJ2-3, with 13 bases matching TRBD2. The CDR3 has 16 amino acids. Unmatched junction bases numbered 4, after V lost 5 bases and J lost 2 bases. From germline, CDR1 is SGHDN and CDR2 FVKESK. The chain's CDR3 is CASSNGLAGVTDTQYF. CDR3 DNA: TGTGCCAGCAGCAACGGACTAGCGGGGGTCACAGATACGCAGTATTTT.

Of note for this clone: This may stem from a read error, because a much larger clone lies one nucleotide away. This chain joins TRBV27 and TRBJ1-5, with D hard to call. Germline V CDR1 and CDR2: MNHEY, SMNVEV (reference sequence). The CDR3 is made up of 15 amino acids. The CDR3 is CAGSPRWGGNQPQHF. CDR3 sequence (DNA): TGTGCCGGCAGTCCCCGGTGGGGAGGGAATCAGCCCCAGCATTTT.

This clone has only one observation. This chain joins TRBV10-1 and TRBJ1-2, with a tentative D call TRBD1 (5 bases). The CDR3 spans 13 residues. The germline V and J ends were trimmed by 4 bases and 8 bases, with 14 bases remaining between them. CDR1 WNHNN and CDR2 SYGVQD come from the germline V gene (reference sequence). The CDR3 coding sequence is TGCGCCAGCAGTGCCCGGGACGTTCGGGGCTACACCTTC. It codes for CASSARDVRGYTF.

The chain combines TRBV30 with TRBJ1-4, with no clear D. The V end was cut by 3 bases, the J end by 8 bases, with 19 bases between. The CDR3 totals 15 residues. Germline V gives CDR1 GTSNPN, CDR2 SVGIG (reference sequence). Written as DNA, the CDR3 is TGTGCCTGGAGACCTGGGAGTACGGGAGGGGAAAAACTGTTTTTT. This encodes CAWRPGSTGGEKLFF.

A single count supports this clone. The genes are TRBV7-8 and TRBJ2-7; tentative D call: TRBD2 (5 bases). Germline loops: CDR1 SGHVS, CDR2 FQNEAQ. The CDR3 extends over 14 amino acids. The ends were cut back, 2 bases at V and 0 bases at J, with 8 bases in the middle. The CDR3 region is CASSLSGNSYEQYF. The CDR3 region has the DNA TGTGCCAGCAGCTTAAGCGGAAACTCCTACGAGCAGTACTTC.

V is TRBV6-5 and J is TRBJ2-1; D possibly uses TRBD1 or TRBD2 (5 bases each). The germline V and J ends were trimmed by 6 bases and 8 bases, with 14 bases remaining between them. The length of the CDR3 is 13 residues. Germline values: CDR1 MNHEY, CDR2 SVGAGI. CDR3 loop: CASSQGRLDEQFF. DNA for the CDR3: TGTGCCAGCAGCCAGGGACGGCTGGATGAGCAGTTCTTC.

V and J are TRBV11-3 and TRBJ1-5; D might be TRBD1 (5 bases). CDR1 and CDR2 from the germline V gene are SGHNT and YENEEA. V was trimmed by 3 bases and J by 3 bases, leaving 12 bases between them. The CDR3 sequence is 15 residues long. This CDR3 is CASSFSGQPNQPQHF. For the CDR3, the DNA is TGTGCCAGCAGCTTTTCGGGGCAGCCCAATCAGCCCCAGCATTTT. Drawing the rest from reference TRBV11-3 and TRBJ1-5, the complete variable domain is EAGVVQSPRYKIIEKKQPVAFWCNPISGHNTLYWYLQNLGQGPELLIRYENEEAVDDSQLPKDRFSAERLKGVDSTLKIQPAELGDSAVYLCASSFSGQPNQPQHFGDGTRLSIL.

The V gene is TRBV2, the J gene TRBJ1-2, with 7 bases that match TRBD1. This CDR3 is built from 16 residues. CDR1 is SNHLY, CDR2 FYNNEI, per germline. Trimming removed 4 bases from V and 2 bases from J; junction bases left unmatched: 10. The CDR3 nucleotides read TGTGCCAGCAGTGGGTCAGGGAGGGGGCGAAACTATGGCTACACCTTC. Encoded protein: CASSGSGRGRNYGYTF.